This is a list of T cell receptor beta chains from one sample in a study of beta chain features in type 1 diabetes. Produced via immunoSEQ multiplex PCR; TCRdb's table is partial and in-frame only. The table includes under 300,000 clones, about a tenth detected once. Sequences were obtained from naive CD4+ T cells from blood. These receptors were collected from a man younger than 45 with type 1 diabetes. CDR3s leave out the opening cysteine and the closing phenylalanine or tryptophan. Fields, in order: J gene, V gene, CDR3 protein.

TRBJ2-7	TRBV5-1	ASSPTGDGYEQY
TRBJ1-1	TRBV11-2	ASSNDRNTEAF
TRBJ2-5	TRBV5-1	ASSLVSLQETQY
TRBJ2-1	TRBV29-1	SVGEGLPSYNEQF
TRBJ2-5	TRBV7-2	ASSSDWAGTQY
TRBJ1-2	TRBV28	ASRRQGVYGYT
TRBJ2-3	TRBV29-1	SVQGPGQVSDTQY
TRBJ2-4	TRBV7-2	ASSLLRSWTDLAKNIQY
TRBJ1-1	TRBV9	ASSGSRDLVAF
TRBJ1-5	TRBV6-6	ASSYSDQPQH
TRBJ1-3	TRBV5-6	ASSPGSSGNTIY
TRBJ2-2	TRBV29-1	SVEDDVEGAQVGELF
TRBJ1-1	TRBV28	ASSLLSRNTEAF
TRBJ2-2	TRBV28	ASTQGNTGELF
TRBJ2-3	TRBV18	ASSPRGRDTDTQY
TRBJ1-1	TRBV5-4	ASSLQITTEAF
TRBJ1-1	TRBV28	ASSQQETEAF
TRBJ1-2	TRBV7-2	ASSFREVTYGYT
TRBJ2-5	TRBV9	ASSSDRGRETQY
TRBJ2-5	TRBV27	ASRLGLAGREETQY
TRBJ2-5	TRBV19	ATSPRPAGAPQETQY
TRBJ2-6	TRBV4-3	ASSQTTYGANVLT
TRBJ2-6	TRBV30	AWSPTTGGWANVLT
TRBJ2-3	TRBV29-1	SVGWRGGHTQY
TRBJ1-2	TRBV7-2	ASSLPGQGARGYT
TRBJ2-1	TRBV5-6	ASSRKGGEQF
TRBJ1-2	TRBV4-2	ASSQEGRGGGYT
TRBJ1-2	TRBV4-1	ASSLTGPYGYT
TRBJ2-7	TRBV5-6	ASSLAGLYYEQY
TRBJ2-1	TRBV5-1	ASSLGQGDEQF
TRBJ1-6	TRBV5-4	ASSSGQDRTPLH
TRBJ1-2	TRBV10-3	ATEQGAQGYT
TRBJ1-2	TRBV6-5	ASRTGTGVGYT
TRBJ2-3	TRBV7-9	ASSLGRTTADTQY
TRBJ1-4	TRBV7-9	ASSLDTGGEKLF
TRBJ1-6	TRBV23-1	ASSRPQTGSPLH
TRBJ2-7	TRBV2	ASGGQALYEQY
TRBJ1-1	TRBV29-1	SVRDRGYGAF
TRBJ2-3	TRBV2	ASELGADTQY
TRBJ1-1	TRBV10-3	AISSQGARTEAF
TRBJ1-3	TRBV7-2	ASSLAWGLGNTIY
TRBJ1-1	TRBV7-2	ASSLDRDAEAF
TRBJ2-3	TRBV7-3	ASSSGTFTDTQY
TRBJ2-2	TRBV18	ASSPVAGTHGELF
TRBJ2-7	TRBV10-3	AISEGLAGTYEQY
TRBJ1-2	TRBV2	ASSGTEDSGYT
TRBJ2-3	TRBV2	ASSELLAGPSTDTQY
TRBJ1-5	TRBV11-2	ASSLRQDQPQH
TRBJ2-5	TRBV2	ASTQQETQY
TRBJ2-1	TRBV9	ASSVDRGYYNEQF
TRBJ1-3	TRBV30	AWSVSSGNTIY
TRBJ1-2	TRBV19	ASSPRQGGYGYT
TRBJ2-7	TRBV7-2	ASSPRGTDYEQY
TRBJ1-5	TRBV15	ATSIWTSRQPQH
TRBJ1-3	TRBV5-1	ASSLASYGNTIY
TRBJ2-7	TRBV7-9	ASSLGSSGGSYEQY
TRBJ2-1	TRBV7-2	ASNLGVHEQF